Each of the 4 T cell receptor beta chains below was sequenced from the same sample in a study of T-cell memory formation after mild COVID-19 (dated by TCRdb to the early 2020s). The protocol used for the library was 5' RACE. The data were produced on an Illumina NovaSeq 6000. TCRdb reworked the public reads: Q25 trimming with fastp, MiXCR clone assembly, productive beta chains retained. Identical CDR3 proteins give one entry, which carries the most common genes and DNA. This sample comprises 300,000 or so distinct CDR3 sequences, approximately 15% of them detected only once. The ten largest make up more than 20% of the sample. What was sequenced was PBMCs or a T cell subset sorted from them (not recorded which). These receptors all come from a man between 18 and 35 years old who had mild COVID-19 (a few samples of this study predate the infection). The sample titles of this study are shuffled in the database, so cell type and time point are left out; the donor was told from shared clones.

CDR3 DNA sequence: TGTGCCAGCAGGAAAGGGCGGGGGCCGGAAGAGACCCAGTACTTC. It is translated as CASRKGRGPEETQYF. This chain joins TRBV7-8 and TRBJ2-5, with D perhaps TRBD2 (7 bases). This CDR3 has 15 amino acids. The V end lost 6 bases, the J end lost 3 bases, and 17 bases lay between the germline ends. CDR1 and CDR2 (germline): SGHVS, FQNEAQ.

This clonotype was observed a handful of times. This chain uses TRBV7-6 with TRBJ2-1; D call uncertain. CDR3 length equals 15 residues. Trimming removed 1 base from V and 4 bases from J, with 11 bases in between. The V gene's germline CDR1 is SGHVS and CDR2 FNYEAQ. For the CDR3, the DNA is TGTGCCAGCAGCTTAGTGGCCCCCCGTTACAATGAGCAGTTCTTC. It codes for CASSLVAPRYNEQFF.

There are a few counts of this clonotype. V and J are TRBV4-2 and TRBJ1-5; D unresolved. Germline V gives CDR1 LGHNA, CDR2 YNFKEQ. V was pared by 0 bases and J by 5 bases, with 5 bases between. This CDR3 comprises 13 residues. The CDR3 sequence is CASSQDADQPQHF. The CDR3 DNA reads TGTGCCAGCAGCCAAGATGCGGATCAGCCCCAGCATTTT.

The J gene is TRBJ1-3, the V gene TRBV6-2 or TRBV6-3; no clear D. Germline CDR1 reads MNHEY; CDR2 reads SVGEGT. V gave up 0 bases and J gave up 2 bases, with 8 bases separating them. The CDR3 is 15 residues long. The DNA of the CDR3 is TGTGCCAGCAGTTACTCGAAAATTACTGGAAACACCATATATTTT. This gives the protein CASSYSKITGNTIYF.